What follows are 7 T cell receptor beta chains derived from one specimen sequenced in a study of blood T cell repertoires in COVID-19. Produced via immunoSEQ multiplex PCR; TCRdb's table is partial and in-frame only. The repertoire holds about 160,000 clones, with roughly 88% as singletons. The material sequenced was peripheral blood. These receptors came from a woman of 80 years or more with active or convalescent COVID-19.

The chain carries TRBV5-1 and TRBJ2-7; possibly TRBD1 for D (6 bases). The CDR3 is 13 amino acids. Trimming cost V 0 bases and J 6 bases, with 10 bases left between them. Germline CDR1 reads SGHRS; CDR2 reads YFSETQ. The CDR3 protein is CASSLGGQTEQYF. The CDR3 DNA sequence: TGCGCCAGCAGCTTGGGTGGACAGACCGAGCAGTACTTC. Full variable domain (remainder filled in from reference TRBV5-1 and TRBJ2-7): KAGVTQTPRYLIKTRGQQVTLSCSPISGHRSVSWYQQTPGQGLQFLFEYFSETQRNKGNFPGRFSGRQFSNSRSEMNVSTLELGDSALYLCASSLGGQTEQYFGPGTRLTVT.

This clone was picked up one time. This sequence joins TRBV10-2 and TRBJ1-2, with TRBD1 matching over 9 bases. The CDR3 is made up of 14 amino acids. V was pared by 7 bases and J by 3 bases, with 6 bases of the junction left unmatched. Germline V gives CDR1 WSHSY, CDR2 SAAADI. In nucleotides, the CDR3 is TGCGCCAGCAAAGGGGACAGGGCCCACTATGGCTACACCTTC. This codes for CASKGDRAHYGYTF.

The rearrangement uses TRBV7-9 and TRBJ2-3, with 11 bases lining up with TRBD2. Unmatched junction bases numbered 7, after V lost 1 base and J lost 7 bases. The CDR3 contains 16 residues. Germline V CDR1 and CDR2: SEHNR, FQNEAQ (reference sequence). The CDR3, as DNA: TGTGCCAGCAGCTTAGATGGTAGCGGGGGGGCGAATACGCAGTATTTT. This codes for CASSLDGSGGANTQYF.

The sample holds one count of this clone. The CDR3 sequence is CASSPGGNTGELFF. The CDR3 DNA follows: TGCGCCAGCAGTCCAGGGGGAAACACCGGGGAGCTGTTTTTT. V gene TRBV5-1 combines with J gene TRBJ2-2, with 7 bases identical to TRBD1. With 5 bases clipped from V and 2 bases from J, the junction kept 3 bases outside the gene matches. Looked up from germline, CDR1 is SGHRS and CDR2 is YFSETQ. The CDR3 sequence is 14 residues long. Combining the CDR3 with reference TRBV5-1 and TRBJ2-2 gives the whole variable domain KAGVTQTPRYLIKTRGQQVTLSCSPISGHRSVSWYQQTPGQGLQFLFEYFSETQRNKGNFPGRFSGRQFSNSRSEMNVSTLELGDSALYLCASSPGGNTGELFFGEGSRLTVL.

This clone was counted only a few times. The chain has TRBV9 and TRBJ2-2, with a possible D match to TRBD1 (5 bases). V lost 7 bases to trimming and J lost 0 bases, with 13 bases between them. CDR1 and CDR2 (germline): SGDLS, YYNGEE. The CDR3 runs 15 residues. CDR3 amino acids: CASSRQPANTGELFF. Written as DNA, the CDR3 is TGTGCCAGCTCCCGACAGCCCGCGAACACCGGGGAGCTGTTTTTT.

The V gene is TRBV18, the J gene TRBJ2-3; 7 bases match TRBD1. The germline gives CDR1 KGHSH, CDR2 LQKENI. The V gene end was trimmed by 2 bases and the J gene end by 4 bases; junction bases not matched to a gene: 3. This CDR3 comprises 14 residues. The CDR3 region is CASSPTGVPDTQYF. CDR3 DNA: TGTGCCAGCTCACCAACAGGGGTCCCAGATACGCAGTATTTT.

The CDR3 sequence: CASRKGYGYTF. The CDR3 coding sequence is TGTGCCAGCAGAAAGGGGTATGGCTACACCTTC. V gene TRBV6-5 combines with J gene TRBJ1-2; maybe TRBD1 (5 bases). Germline V lookup: CDR1 MNHEY, CDR2 SVGAGI. The CDR3 sequence is 11 residues long. The germline V and J ends were trimmed by 6 bases and 5 bases, with 7 bases remaining between them.